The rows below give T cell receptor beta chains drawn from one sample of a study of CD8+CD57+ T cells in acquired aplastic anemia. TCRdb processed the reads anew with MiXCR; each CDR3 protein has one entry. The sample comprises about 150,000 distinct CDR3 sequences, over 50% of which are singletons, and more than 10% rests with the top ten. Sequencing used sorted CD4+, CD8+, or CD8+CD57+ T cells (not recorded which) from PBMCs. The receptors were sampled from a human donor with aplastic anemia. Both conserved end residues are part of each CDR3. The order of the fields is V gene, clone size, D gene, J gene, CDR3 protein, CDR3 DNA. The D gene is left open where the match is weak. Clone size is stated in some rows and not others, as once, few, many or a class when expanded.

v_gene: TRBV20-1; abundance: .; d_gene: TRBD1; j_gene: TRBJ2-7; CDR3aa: CSAQMDRGQQYF; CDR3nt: TGCAGTGCACAAATGGACAGGGGCCAGCAGTACTTC
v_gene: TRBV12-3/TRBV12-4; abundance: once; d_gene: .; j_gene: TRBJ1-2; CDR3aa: CASSPRASYGYTF; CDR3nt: TGTGCCAGCAGTCCAAGGGCCAGCTATGGCTACACCTTC
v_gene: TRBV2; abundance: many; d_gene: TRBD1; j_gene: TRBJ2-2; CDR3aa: CASSSSWTGGNDGELFF; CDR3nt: TGTGCCAGCAGTTCATCCTGGACAGGGGGCAATGACGGGGAGCTGTTTTTT
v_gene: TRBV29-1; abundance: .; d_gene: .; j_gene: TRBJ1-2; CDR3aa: CSVELDRGYGYTF; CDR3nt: TGCAGCGTTGAATTGGACAGAGGCTATGGCTACACCTTC
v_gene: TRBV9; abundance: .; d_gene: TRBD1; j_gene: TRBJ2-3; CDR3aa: CASSDRDRGPDTQYF; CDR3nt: TGTGCCAGCAGCGACAGGGACAGGGGGCCTGATACGCAGTATTTT
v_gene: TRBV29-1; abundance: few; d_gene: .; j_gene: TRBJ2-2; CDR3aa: CSVGQRGVGELFF; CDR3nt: TGCAGCGTTGGACAGAGGGGAGTCGGGGAGCTGTTTTTT
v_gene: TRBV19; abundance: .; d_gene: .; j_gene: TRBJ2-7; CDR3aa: CASSLLITGTKDEQYF; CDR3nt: TGTGCCAGTAGTCTCCTAATCACGGGTACGAAGGACGAGCAGTACTTC
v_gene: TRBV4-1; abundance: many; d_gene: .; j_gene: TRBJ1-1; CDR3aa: CASSQDSTLGTEAFF; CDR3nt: TGCGCCAGCAGCCAAGATAGCACCCTAGGGACTGAAGCTTTCTTT
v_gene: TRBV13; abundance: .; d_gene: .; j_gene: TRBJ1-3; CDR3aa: CASSTGGAGPTIYF; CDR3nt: TGTGCCAGCAGCACCGGGGGCGCCGGACCCACCATATATTTT
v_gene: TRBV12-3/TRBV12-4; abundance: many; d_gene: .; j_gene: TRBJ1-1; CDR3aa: CASRYKGGNTEAFF; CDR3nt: TGTGCCAGCAGATATAAGGGGGGGAACACTGAAGCTTTCTTT
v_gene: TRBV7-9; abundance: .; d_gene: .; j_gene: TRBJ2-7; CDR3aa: CASSPGTGINEQYF; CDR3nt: TGTGCCAGCAGCCCAGGGACCGGGATTAACGAGCAGTACTTC
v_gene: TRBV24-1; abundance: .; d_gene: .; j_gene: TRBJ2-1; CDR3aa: CATSDLSPASYNEQFF; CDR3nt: TGTGCCACCAGTGATTTATCACCAGCCTCCTACAATGAGCAGTTCTTC
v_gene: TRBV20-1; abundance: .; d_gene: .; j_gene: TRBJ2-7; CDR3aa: CSAITGSSYEQYF; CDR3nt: TGTAGTGCCATTACGGGATCCTCCTACGAGCAGTACTTC
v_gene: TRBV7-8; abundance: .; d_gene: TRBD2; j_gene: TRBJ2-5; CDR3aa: CASSPAGGQRETQYF; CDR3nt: TGTGCCAGCAGCCCAGCGGGGGGGCAGAGAGAGACCCAGTACTTC
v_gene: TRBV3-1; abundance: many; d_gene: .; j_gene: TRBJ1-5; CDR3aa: CASSQDLPGTQHF; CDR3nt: TGTGCCAGCAGCCAAGATCTCCCCGGTACCCAGCATTTT
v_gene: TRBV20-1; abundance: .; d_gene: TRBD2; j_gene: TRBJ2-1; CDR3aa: CSGTLAGAGEQFF; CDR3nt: TGCAGTGGCACCTTAGCGGGGGCGGGTGAGCAGTTCTTC